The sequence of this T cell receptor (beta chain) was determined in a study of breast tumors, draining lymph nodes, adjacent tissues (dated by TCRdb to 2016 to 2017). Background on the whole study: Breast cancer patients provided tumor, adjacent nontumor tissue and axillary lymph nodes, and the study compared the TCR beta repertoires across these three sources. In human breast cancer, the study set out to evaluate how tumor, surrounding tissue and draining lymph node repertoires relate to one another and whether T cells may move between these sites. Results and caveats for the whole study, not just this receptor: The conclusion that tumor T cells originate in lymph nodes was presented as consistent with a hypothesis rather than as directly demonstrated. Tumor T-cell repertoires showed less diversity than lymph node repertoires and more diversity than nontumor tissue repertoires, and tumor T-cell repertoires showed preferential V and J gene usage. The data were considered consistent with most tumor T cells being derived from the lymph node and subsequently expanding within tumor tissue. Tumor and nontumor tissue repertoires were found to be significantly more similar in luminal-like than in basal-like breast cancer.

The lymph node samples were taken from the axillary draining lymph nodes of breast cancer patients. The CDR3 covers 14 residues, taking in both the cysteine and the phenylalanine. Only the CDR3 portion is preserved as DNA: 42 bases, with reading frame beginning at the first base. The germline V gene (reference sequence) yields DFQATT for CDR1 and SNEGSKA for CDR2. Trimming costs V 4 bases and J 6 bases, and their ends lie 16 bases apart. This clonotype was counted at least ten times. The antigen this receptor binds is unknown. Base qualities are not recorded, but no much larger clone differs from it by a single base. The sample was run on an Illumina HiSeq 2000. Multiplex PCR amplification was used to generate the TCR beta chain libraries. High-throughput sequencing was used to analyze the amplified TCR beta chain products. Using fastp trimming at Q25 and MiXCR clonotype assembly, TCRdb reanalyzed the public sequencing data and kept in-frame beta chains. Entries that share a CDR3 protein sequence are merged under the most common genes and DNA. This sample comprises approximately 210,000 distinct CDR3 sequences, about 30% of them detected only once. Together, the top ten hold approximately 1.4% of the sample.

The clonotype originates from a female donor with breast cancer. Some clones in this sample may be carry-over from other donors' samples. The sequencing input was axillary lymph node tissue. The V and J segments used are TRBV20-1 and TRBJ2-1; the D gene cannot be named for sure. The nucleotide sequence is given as TGCAGTGCTACCTACCCCCCGGTTTTCAATGAGCAGTTCTTC. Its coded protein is CSATYPPVFNEQFF.